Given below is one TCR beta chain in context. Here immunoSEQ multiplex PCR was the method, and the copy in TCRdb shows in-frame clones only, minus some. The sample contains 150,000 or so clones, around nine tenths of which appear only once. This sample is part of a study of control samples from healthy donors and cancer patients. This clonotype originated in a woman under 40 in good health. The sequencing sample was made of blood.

For the CDR3, the DNA is TGTGCCAGCTCACTGGACGGACCCTCTAATCAGCCCCAGCATTTT. Its protein is CASSLDGPSNQPQHF. The J gene is TRBJ1-5, the V gene TRBV18; D not certain. Germline V gene lookup returns CDR1 KGHSH and CDR2 LQKENI. The CDR3 contains 15 residues. The V gene lost 4 bases and the J gene lost 4 bases, with 14 bases spanning the gap. Full variable domain (remainder filled in from reference TRBV18 and TRBJ1-5): NAGVMQNPRHLVRRRGQEARLRCSPMKGHSHVYWYRQLPEEGLKFMVYLQKENIIDESGMPKERFSAEFPKEGPSILRIQQVVRGDSAAYFCASSLDGPSNQPQHFGDGTRLSIL.